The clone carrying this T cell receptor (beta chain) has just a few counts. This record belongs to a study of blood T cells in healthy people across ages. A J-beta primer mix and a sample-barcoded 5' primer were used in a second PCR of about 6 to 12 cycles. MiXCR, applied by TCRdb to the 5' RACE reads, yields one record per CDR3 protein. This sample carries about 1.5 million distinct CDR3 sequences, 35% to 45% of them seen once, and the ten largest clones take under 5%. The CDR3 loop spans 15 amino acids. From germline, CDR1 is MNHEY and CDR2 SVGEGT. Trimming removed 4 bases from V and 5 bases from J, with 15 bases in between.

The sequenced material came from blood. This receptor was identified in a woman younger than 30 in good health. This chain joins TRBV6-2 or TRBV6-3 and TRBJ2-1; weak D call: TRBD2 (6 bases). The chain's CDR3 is CASSLGLGRNNEQFF. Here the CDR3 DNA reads TGTGCCAGCAGTTTGGGACTGGGTAGGAACAATGAGCAGTTCTTC.